Below, one T cell receptor beta chain is given with its context. The antigen is unknown. The data were obtained in a study of T and B cells in COVID-19 patients. Regarding the study as a whole: Few blood samples existed from mildly ill patients during symptoms or early in severe cases.

From blood, about 240-550 ng of genomic DNA served as TRB template. There are 13 residues in the CDR3. The germline V gene has CDR1 SGHRS and CDR2 YFSETQ. V dropped 4 bases and J dropped 4 bases, with 9 bases sitting between them. TRB rearrangements were amplified by multiplex PCR with BIOMED2 TRB-A/B primers. Each CDR3 protein is one row after TCRdb ran MiXCR on the multiplex PCR reads. The repertoire consists of about 3,100 distinct CDR3 sequences, with approximately 22% occurring once and the leading ten covering about 17%. Material for sequencing was blood. The source is a human donor with active COVID-19. V usage is TRBV5-1 and J usage is TRBJ1-3, with unresolved D. CDR3 nucleotide sequence: TGCGCCAGCAGCCCCGAGAGGGGAAACACCATATATTTT. Its protein is CASSPERGNTIYF.